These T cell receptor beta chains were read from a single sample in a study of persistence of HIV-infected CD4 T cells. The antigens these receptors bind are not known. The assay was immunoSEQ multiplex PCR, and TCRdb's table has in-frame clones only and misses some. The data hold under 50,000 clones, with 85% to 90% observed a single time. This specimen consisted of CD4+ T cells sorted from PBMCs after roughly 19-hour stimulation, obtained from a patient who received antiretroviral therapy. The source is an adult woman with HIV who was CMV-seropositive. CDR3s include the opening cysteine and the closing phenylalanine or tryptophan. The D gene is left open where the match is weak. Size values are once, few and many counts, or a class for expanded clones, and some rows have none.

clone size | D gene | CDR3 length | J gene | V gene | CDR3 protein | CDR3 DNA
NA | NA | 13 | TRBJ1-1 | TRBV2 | CASSEGGWTEAFF | TGTGCCAGCAGTGAAGGGGGGTGGACTGAAGCTTTCTTT
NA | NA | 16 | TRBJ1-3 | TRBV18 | CASSNRPTDSGNTIYF | TGTGCCAGCTCAAACAGGCCCACCGACTCTGGAAACACCATATATTTT
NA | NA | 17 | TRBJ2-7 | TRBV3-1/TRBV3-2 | CASSQARPASATYEQYF | TGTGCCAGCAGCCAAGCCCGTCCCGCCTCCGCAACATACGAGCAGTACTTC
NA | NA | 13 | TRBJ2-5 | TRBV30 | CAWSVNWGETQYF | TGTGCCTGGAGTGTGAACTGGGGAGAGACCCAGTACTTC
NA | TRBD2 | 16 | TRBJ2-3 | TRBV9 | CASSPRPGGRGDTQYF | TGTGCCAGCAGCCCCCGCCCGGGGGGTCGGGGAGATACGCAGTATTTT
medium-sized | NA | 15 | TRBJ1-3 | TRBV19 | CASSMAEGIGNTIYF | TGTGCCAGTAGTATGGCGGAGGGTATTGGAAACACCATATATTTT
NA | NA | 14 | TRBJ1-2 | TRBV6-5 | CASSSRPSGGARTF | TGTGCCAGCAGCTCCCGGCCGAGTGGGGGGGCACGGACCTTC
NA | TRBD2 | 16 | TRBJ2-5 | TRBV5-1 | CASSLLGRGDQETQYF | TGCGCCAGCAGCTTGCTCGGGCGGGGGGACCAAGAGACCCAGTACTTC
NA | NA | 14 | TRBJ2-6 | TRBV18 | CASSGTAEANVLTF | TGTGCCAGCTCCGGGACCGCTGAGGCCAACGTCCTGACTTTC
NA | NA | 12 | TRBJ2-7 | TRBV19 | CASSRGLGEQYF | TGTGCCAGTAGTAGGGGGCTGGGCGAGCAGTACTTC
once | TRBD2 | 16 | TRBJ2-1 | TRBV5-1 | CASSLVLAGGTNEQFF | TGCGCCAGCAGCTTGGTACTAGCGGGAGGGACCAATGAGCAGTTCTTC
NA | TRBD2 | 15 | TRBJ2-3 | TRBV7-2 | CASSFYTSGGAGQYF | TGTGCCAGCAGTTTTTACACTAGCGGGGGGGCCGGGCAGTATTTT
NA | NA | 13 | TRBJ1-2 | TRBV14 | CASSLLEGLGYTF | TGTGCCAGCAGCCTTCTCGAGGGTCTTGGCTACACCTTC
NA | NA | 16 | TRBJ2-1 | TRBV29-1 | CSVESGLLDSYNEQFF | TGCAGCGTTGAAAGCGGGCTCTTGGACTCCTACAATGAGCAGTTCTTC
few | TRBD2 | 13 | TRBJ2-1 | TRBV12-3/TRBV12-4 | CASRKSGGGEQFF | TGTGCCAGCAGAAAGAGCGGGGGGGGAGAGCAGTTCTTC
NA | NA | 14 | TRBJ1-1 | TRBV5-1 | CASSLADRNTEAFF | TGCGCCAGCAGCTTGGCAGACAGGAACACTGAAGCTTTCTTT
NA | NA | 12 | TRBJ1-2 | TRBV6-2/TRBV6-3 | CASSYSLGGYTF | TGTGCCAGCAGTTACTCGTTGGGCGGCTACACCTTC
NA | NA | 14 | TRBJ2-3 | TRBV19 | CASSTQRGTDTQYF | TGTGCCAGTAGTACACAAAGAGGGACAGATACGCAGTATTTT
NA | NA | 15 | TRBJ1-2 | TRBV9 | CASSVVGGIGEGYTF | TGTGCCAGCAGCGTAGTAGGAGGGATCGGTGAGGGCTACACCTTC
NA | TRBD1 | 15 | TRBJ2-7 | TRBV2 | CASRRDRGRSYEQYF | TGTGCCAGCAGGAGAGACAGGGGTCGGTCCTACGAGCAGTACTTC
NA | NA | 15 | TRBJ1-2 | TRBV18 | CASSPYAVAGDGYTF | TGTGCCAGCTCACCTTACGCGGTGGCAGGGGACGGCTACACCTTC
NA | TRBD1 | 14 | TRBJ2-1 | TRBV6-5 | CASRGQGFQDEQFF | TGTGCCAGCAGAGGACAGGGTTTTCAGGATGAGCAGTTCTTC
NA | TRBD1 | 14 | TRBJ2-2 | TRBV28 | CASQGQANTGELFF | TGTGCCAGTCAGGGACAGGCGAACACCGGGGAGCTGTTTTTT
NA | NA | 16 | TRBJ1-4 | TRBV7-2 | CASSLKQGTTNEKLFF | TGTGCCAGCAGCCTAAAACAGGGTACAACTAATGAAAAACTGTTTTTT
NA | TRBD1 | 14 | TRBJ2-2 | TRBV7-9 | CASSLLQGVGELFF | TGTGCCAGCAGCTTACTACAGGGGGTCGGGGAGCTGTTTTTT
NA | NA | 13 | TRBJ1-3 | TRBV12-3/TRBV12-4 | CASRQSSGNTIYF | TGTGCCAGCAGACAGAGCTCTGGAAACACCATATATTTT
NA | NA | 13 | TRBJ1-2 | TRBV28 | CASSLGSPSGYTF | TGTGCCAGCAGTTTAGGGTCCCCTTCTGGCTACACCTTC
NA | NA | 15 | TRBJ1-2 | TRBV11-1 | CASSPSTGVNYGYTF | TGTGCCAGCAGCCCTTCGACAGGAGTTAACTATGGCTACACCTTC
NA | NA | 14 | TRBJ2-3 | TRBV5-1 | CASSLATQSPTQYF | TGCGCCAGCAGCTTGGCGACACAGAGCCCTACGCAGTATTTT
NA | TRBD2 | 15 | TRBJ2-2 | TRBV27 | CASSLSGKNTGELFF | TGTGCCAGCAGTTTAAGCGGGAAGAACACCGGGGAGCTGTTTTTT
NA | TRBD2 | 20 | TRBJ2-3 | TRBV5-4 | CASSSPSGRFGGKGTDTQYF | TGTGCCAGCAGCTCTCCTAGCGGGAGATTTGGGGGGAAGGGCACAGATACGCAGTATTTT
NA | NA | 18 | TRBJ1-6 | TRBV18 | CASSPSGLRGGSGSPLHF | TGTGCCAGCTCACCATCGGGGCTGCGGGGTGGTTCCGGCTCACCCCTCCACTTT
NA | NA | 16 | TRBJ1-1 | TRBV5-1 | CASSLAGALMNTEAFF | TGCGCCAGCAGCTTGGCAGGGGCGCTTATGAACACTGAAGCTTTCTTT
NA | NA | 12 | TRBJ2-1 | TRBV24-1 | CATSAGRNEQFF | TGTGCCACCAGTGCGGGGCGGAATGAGCAGTTCTTC
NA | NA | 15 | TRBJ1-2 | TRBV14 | CASSPRRALNYGYTF | TGTGCCAGCAGCCCACGCCGGGCTTTAAACTATGGCTACACCTTC
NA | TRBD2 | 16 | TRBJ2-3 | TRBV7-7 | CASSRVSGGTTDTQYF | TGTGCCAGCAGCCGGGTTAGCGGGGGAACTACAGATACGCAGTATTTT
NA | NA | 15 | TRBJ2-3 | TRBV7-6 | CASSSMGLRTDTQYF | TGTGCCAGCAGCTCTATGGGCCTCCGCACAGATACGCAGTATTTT
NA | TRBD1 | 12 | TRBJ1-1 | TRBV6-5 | CASSPTGDEAFF | TGTGCCAGCAGCCCCACAGGGGATGAAGCTTTCTTT
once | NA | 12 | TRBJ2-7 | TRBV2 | CASSLSSYEQYF | TGTGCCAGCAGCCTGAGTAGCTACGAGCAGTACTTC
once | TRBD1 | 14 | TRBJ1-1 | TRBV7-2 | CASSYRGGNTEAFF | TGTGCCAGCAGTTACAGGGGCGGGAACACTGAAGCTTTCTTT
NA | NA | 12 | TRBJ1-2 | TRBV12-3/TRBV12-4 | CASSLGSGGYTF | TGTGCCAGCAGCCTCGGGTCGGGTGGCTACACCTTC
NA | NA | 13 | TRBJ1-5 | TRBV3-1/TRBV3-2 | CASSQGRYQPQHF | TGTGCCAGCAGCCAAGGCAGATATCAGCCCCAGCATTTT
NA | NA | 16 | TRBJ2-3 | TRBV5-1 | CASSLSSFSNTDTQYF | TGCGCCAGCAGCTTGAGTTCTTTTTCTAACACAGATACGCAGTATTTT
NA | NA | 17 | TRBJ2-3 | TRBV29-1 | CSVGGVSNSGRTDTQYF | TGCAGCGTTGGGGGGGTATCGAACAGTGGGCGCACAGATACGCAGTATTTT
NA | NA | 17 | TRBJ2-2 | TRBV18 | CASSPNPGADPTGELFF | TGTGCCAGCTCACCAAATCCAGGGGCTGACCCCACCGGGGAGCTGTTTTTT
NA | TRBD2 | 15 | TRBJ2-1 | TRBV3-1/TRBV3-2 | CASATSGPIYNEQFF | TGTGCCAGCGCCACTAGCGGCCCGATTTACAATGAGCAGTTCTTC
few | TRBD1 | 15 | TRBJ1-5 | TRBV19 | CASSRGQGGSQPQHF | TGTGCCAGTAGTCGCGGACAGGGGGGGAGTCAGCCCCAGCATTTT
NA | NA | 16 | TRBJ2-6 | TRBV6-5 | CASSYSGGFGANVLTF | TGTGCCAGCAGTTACTCGGGGGGATTCGGGGCCAACGTCCTGACTTTC
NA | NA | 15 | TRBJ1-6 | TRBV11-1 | CASSLRDRGNSPLHF | TGTGCCAGCAGCTTAAGGGACCGGGGAAATTCACCCCTCCACTTT
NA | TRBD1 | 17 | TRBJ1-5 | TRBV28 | CATRGVRDRGYRQPQHF | TGTGCCACCAGGGGAGTTCGGGACAGGGGTTATCGGCAGCCCCAGCATTTT
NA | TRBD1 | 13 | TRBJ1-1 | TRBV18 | CASSADRGTEAFF | TGTGCCAGCTCGGCGGACAGGGGCACTGAAGCTTTCTTT
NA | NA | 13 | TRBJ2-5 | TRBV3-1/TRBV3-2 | CASSPGFQETQYF | TGTGCCAGCAGCCCCGGATTCCAGGAGACCCAGTACTTC
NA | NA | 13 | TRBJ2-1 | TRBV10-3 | CAISESGVGEQFF | TGTGCCATCAGTGAGTCCGGGGTAGGTGAGCAGTTCTTC